The rows below give T cell receptor beta chains drawn from one sample of a study of CD8 T cells in ankylosing spondylitis. TCRdb re-derived calls from the 5' RACE reads in MiXCR, one entry per CDR3 protein. Altogether around 180,000 distinct CDR3 sequences are present, 18% being singletons, with the ten largest covering 4.3%. Specimen: blood, either unsorted or a sorted T cell fraction (not recorded which). The receptors stem from a male donor under 30 with ankylosing spondylitis or in good health (not recorded which). Each CDR3 is given with its conserved first and last residue. D genes are given only for firm matches. Clone size appears in some rows only: once, few, many, or a class for an expanded clone.

size,J,D,V,DNA,CDR3
few,TRBJ2-3,TRBD2,TRBV29-1,TGCAGCGTCTCTATCCTAGCGGGAGAGCGAGATACGCAGTATTTT,CSVSILAGERDTQYF
NA,TRBJ2-1,TRBD2,TRBV13,TGTGCCAGCAGCTACGGACTAGCGGAATACAATGAGCAGTTCTTC,CASSYGLAEYNEQFF
many,TRBJ2-1,TRBD2,TRBV19,TGTGCCAGTAGTATCCTAGCGGGATACAATGAGCAGTTCTTC,CASSILAGYNEQFF
many,TRBJ2-5,TRBD2,TRBV29-1,TGCAGCGTTTGCGGGAGGGCTAAAGAGACCCAGTACTTC,CSVCGRAKETQYF
many,TRBJ2-1,NA,TRBV12-3/TRBV12-4,TGTGCCAGCAGCCAGGGGGACTCTGGGGGAGGGCAGTTCTTC,CASSQGDSGGGQFF
many,TRBJ2-2,NA,TRBV6-2/TRBV6-3,TGTGCCAGCAGCCTCCGACAGGTCCGCACCGGGGAGCTGTTTTTT,CASSLRQVRTGELFF
NA,TRBJ1-2,NA,TRBV5-3,TGTGCCAGAAGCGGAAACTATAGCTACACCTTC,CARSGNYSYTF
many,TRBJ1-1,NA,TRBV28,TGTGCCAGCAACCGATCGAAGGGGACAACTTTCTTT,CASNRSKGTTFF
NA,TRBJ2-1,TRBD1,TRBV7-9,TGTGCCAGCAGCCCCCGACCAGGGGGCTCCTACAATGAGCAGTTCTTC,CASSPRPGGSYNEQFF
many,TRBJ1-1,NA,TRBV12-3/TRBV12-4,TGTGCCAGCAGTCAACAGGGCGGAGGGACTGAAGCTTTCTTT,CASSQQGGGTEAFF
NA,TRBJ2-1,NA,TRBV12-3/TRBV12-4,TGTGCCAGCAGTTTAGGTGTAGGGGATGAGCAGTTCTTC,CASSLGVGDEQFF